This T cell receptor beta chain is from a study of CD8 T cells in ankylosing spondylitis. Study-level findings and limits: Characteristic of ankylosing spondylitis blood, it appeared, was a TCR beta motif comprising roughly eight highly homologous variants. Clones tied to disease were said to be significantly enriched in matched ankylosing spondylitis synovial fluid. The disease-linked clones had a CD8+ phenotype and low blood frequencies.

The table lists this clonotype with many counts. Its antigen is unidentified. TCRdb re-derived calls from the 5' RACE reads in MiXCR, one entry per CDR3 protein. The table records around 300,000 distinct CDR3 sequences, approximately 15% of them present only once. Sequencing was done on a sample of blood, either unsorted or a sorted T cell fraction (not recorded which). This clonotype was obtained from a male donor with ankylosing spondylitis or in good health (not recorded which).

CDR3 sequence reads: CASSQGQGDNEQFF. As DNA, the CDR3 is TGTGCCAGCAGCCAAGGGCAGGGGGACAATGAGCAGTTCTTC. The chain couples TRBV3-1 to TRBJ2-1; 7 bases line up with TRBD1. The V segment lost 1 base and the J segment 5 bases; nucleotides outside the gene matches: 2. The length of the CDR3 is 14 residues. Germline-derived CDR1 and CDR2 are LGHDT and YNNKEL (reference sequence).